Presented here are 23 T cell receptor beta chains from one specimen sequenced in a study of T cell repertoires in cytomegalovirus infection. TCRdb ran MiXCR on the reads and lists one entry per CDR3 protein. Seen here are fewer than 550,000 distinct CDR3 sequences, around 27% observed once, and the top ten hold over 10%. Source material: PBMCs. All receptors come from a human donor in good health (CMV status not recorded). Some clones in this sample may be carry-over from other donors' samples.

The chain links TRBV6-2 or TRBV6-3 to TRBJ2-7; 8 bases agree with TRBD2. V lost 4 bases, J lost 4 bases, and 9 bases stayed unmatched. Germline CDR1 and CDR2: MNHEY and SVGEGT. This CDR3 spans 15 amino acids. The CDR3 nucleotides are TGTGCCAGCAGTTCCGGACTAGCAGGGCGGTACGAGCAGTACGTC. Its translation is CASSSGLAGRYEQYV.

This clonotype has just a few counts. This sequence joins TRBV10-2 and TRBJ2-7; tentatively, D is TRBD2 (6 bases). V lost 3 bases and J 3 bases, leaving 15 bases between the germline ends. CDR1 and CDR2 from the germline V gene are WSHSY and SAAADI. This CDR3 spans 15 amino acids. The CDR3 DNA sequence: TGCGCCAGCAGTGACCCGGGACTTAAGCTCTACGAGCAGTACTTC. Translated: CASSDPGLKLYEQYF.

This clonotype has only a few counts. The chain recombines TRBV7-2 with TRBJ2-7; no definite D call. This CDR3 is 13 amino acids long. Trimming cost V 5 bases and J 3 bases, with 11 bases left between them. The germline CDR1 and CDR2 sequences are SGHTA and FQGNSA. CDR3 in DNA: TGTGCCAGCAGCCCAAGGCCGAGCTACGAGCAGTACGTC. Its translation is CASSPRPSYEQYV.

The J gene is TRBJ1-2, the V gene TRBV27, with TRBD1 matching 7 bases. Germline CDR1 and CDR2: MNHEY and SMNVEV (reference sequence). The CDR3 has 12 amino acids. J was trimmed by 5 bases and V by 8 bases; bases with no gene match: 5. The CDR3 loop reads CASGTAFYGYTF. The CDR3 DNA reads TGTGCCAGCGGGACAGCCTTTTATGGCTACACCTTC.

This clonotype was found a few times. CDR3 bases: TGTGCCAGCACCGATGCGTATGGCTACACCTTC. The encoded protein is CASTDAYGYTF. The rearrangement links TRBV6-2 or TRBV6-3 to TRBJ1-2; D ambiguous. V lost 7 bases to trimming and J lost 5 bases, with 8 bases between them. The germline V gene has CDR1 MNHEY and CDR2 SVGEGT. CDR3 size: 11 residues.

This sequence joins TRBV11-3 and TRBJ1-4; 8 nucleotides line up with TRBD1. Unmatched junction bases numbered 7, after V lost 6 bases and J lost 7 bases. Germline V gene data show CDR1 as SGHNT and CDR2 as YENEEA. The CDR3 totals 14 residues. The CDR3 nucleotides are TGTGCCAGCAGTCGAGGACAGGGAGGTGAAAAACTGTTTTTT. This sequence encodes CASSRGQGGEKLFF.

This clonotype was counted a few times. The chain carries TRBV24-1 and TRBJ2-1, with a weak D call TRBD1 (7 bases). The CDR3 contains 15 residues. Trimming removed 5 bases at V and 7 bases at J, with 17 bases between. Germline assignment: CDR1 KGHDR and CDR2 SFDVKD. The CDR3 DNA reads TGTGCCACCAGTGCGAGGGGGCTAGCGCCGAATGAGCAGTTCTTC. It encodes CATSARGLAPNEQFF.

V usage is TRBV20-1 and J usage is TRBJ2-3; 9 bases map to TRBD2. Losses at the gene ends were 4 bases for V and 7 bases for J; bases not matched to a gene: 9. In germline, CDR1 is DFQATT, CDR2 SNEGSKA (reference sequence). The CDR3 extends over 14 amino acids. CDR3 bases: TGCAGTGCTAAGACTAGCGGTACTCTCAATACGCAGTATTTT. Translation: CSAKTSGTLNTQYF.

The table lists this clonotype with a few counts. The CDR3 DNA is TGCGCCAGCAGCTTCGGGACTAGCGGGAGGATTTACAATGAGCAGTTCTTC. This codes for CASSFGTSGRIYNEQFF. The rearrangement joins TRBV5-1 to TRBJ2-1; 15 nucleotides align to TRBD2. CDR3 size: 17 residues. The germline CDR1 and CDR2 sequences are SGHRS and YFSETQ. V gave up 2 bases and J gave up 4 bases; unmatched junction bases: 4.

This chain connects TRBV4-3 to TRBJ2-1; 15 bases are shared with TRBD2. Germline CDR1 reads LGHNA; CDR2 reads YSLEER. Trimming removed 2 bases from V and 10 bases from J; junction bases left unmatched: 6. The CDR3 is made up of 16 amino acids. The CDR3 protein is CASSQFGTSGRTEQFF. The CDR3 bases are TGCGCCAGCAGCCAATTCGGGACTAGCGGGAGGACCGAGCAGTTCTTC.

This clonotype showed up just a few times. The chain employs TRBV6-1 and TRBJ1-2; possible D gene TRBD1, 5 bases. The CDR3 has 19 residues. V was trimmed by 3 bases and J by 0 bases, leaving 23 bases between them. CDR1 and CDR2 (germline): MNHNS, SASEGT. The CDR3 bases are TGTGCCAGCAGTGAGGTCTCTGCTTTAAGGGGATCAGCTAACTATGGCTACACCTTC. This gives the protein CASSEVSALRGSANYGYTF.

The rearrangement uses TRBV10-3 and TRBJ1-1, with 7 positions matching TRBD1. Germline-derived CDR1 and CDR2 are ENHRY and SYGVKD. The trim removed 5 bases at V and 0 bases at J, leaving 6 bases unmatched. The CDR3 sequence is 15 residues long. The CDR3 sequence is CAISSTGVMNTEAFF. The DNA for the CDR3 is TGTGCCATCAGTTCTACAGGGGTAATGAACACTGAAGCTTTCTTT.

The chain has TRBV27 and TRBJ2-2; unclear D gene. Germline lookup yields CDR1 MNHEY and CDR2 SMNVEV (reference sequence). Between the trimmed V and J ends, which lost 1 base and 5 bases, there was a span of 8 bases. This CDR3 contains 14 residues. CDR3 sequence reads: CASSLWPRTGELFF. DNA for the CDR3: TGTGCCAGCAGTTTATGGCCAAGAACCGGGGAGCTGTTTTTT.

This rearrangement joins TRBV12-5 to TRBJ2-1; the D gene could be TRBD1 or TRBD2 (5 bases each). From germline, CDR1 is LGHNT and CDR2 FRNRAP. V was pared by 2 bases and J by 10 bases, with 9 bases between. The CDR3 runs 12 residues. CDR3 sequence: CASGLMGREQFF. The CDR3 DNA sequence: TGTGCTAGTGGTTTGATGGGACGCGAGCAGTTCTTC.

V is TRBV19 and J is TRBJ1-1; tentative D call: TRBD1 (5 bases). The CDR3 contains 15 residues. The V gene's germline CDR1 is LNHDA and CDR2 SQIVND (reference sequence). V lost 5 bases and J lost 1, with 14 bases in between. The CDR3: CASSLTGTRNTEAFF. The CDR3 nucleotides are TGTGCCAGTAGTTTAACCGGGACGAGGAACACTGAAGCTTTCTTT.

The chain has TRBV4-1 and TRBJ1-1, with D maybe TRBD1 (5 bases). CDR1 is MGHRA, CDR2 YSYEKL, per germline. Trimming removed 2 bases at V and 0 bases at J, with 13 bases between. CDR3 size: 16 residues. The chain's CDR3 is CASSQTTETMNTEAFF. CDR3 coding DNA: TGCGCCAGCAGCCAAACGACAGAGACTATGAACACTGAAGCTTTCTTT.

This clonotype occurred many times. The chain links TRBV7-2 to TRBJ1-2; TRBD1 might be the D (5 bases). CDR1 and CDR2 from the germline V gene are SGHTA and FQGNSA. V was pared by 7 bases and J by 6 bases, with 15 bases between. The CDR3 is made up of 13 amino acids. CDR3 in amino acids: CASTEPGGNGYTF. In DNA, the CDR3 is TGTGCCAGCACGGAGCCGGGGGGGAATGGCTACACCTTC.

The chain links TRBV6-5 to TRBJ1-1; perhaps TRBD1 as D (6 bases). Germline assignment: CDR1 MNHEY and CDR2 SVGAGI. CDR3 length equals 16 residues. Deletions cut 6 bases from V and 3 bases from J, with 20 bases between. The CDR3 here is CASRGSLTGWHTEAFF. Here the CDR3 DNA reads TGTGCCAGCAGGGGATCGTTGACAGGCTGGCACACTGAAGCTTTCTTT.

This clonotype was counted only a few times. V is TRBV11-3 and J is TRBJ1-1, with 10 bases identical to TRBD1. Germline values: CDR1 SGHNT, CDR2 YENEEA. This CDR3 has 17 amino acids. Trimming cost V 5 bases and J 1 base; bases outside gene matches: 10. CDR3 sequence (DNA): TGTGCCAGCAGCCCAAGACAGGGGGCACGACGGAACACTGAAGCTTTCTTT. Its translation: CASSPRQGARRNTEAFF.

This clonotype turned up a few times. The V gene is TRBV29-1, the J gene TRBJ1-1; D gene unclear. The CDR3 is made up of 16 amino acids. Germline V lookup: CDR1 SQVTM, CDR2 ANQGSEA. The germline V and J ends were trimmed by 7 bases and 2 bases, with 23 bases remaining between them. The CDR3 DNA sequence: TGCAGCGCCCGGGCGCGGGTGGTGGGAGGAAACACTGAAGCTTTCTTT. The encoded protein is CSARARVVGGNTEAFF.

The chain is built from TRBV5-4 and TRBJ2-3, with D perhaps TRBD2 (5 bases). Deletions cut 2 bases from V and 0 bases from J, with 16 bases between. Germline CDR1 and CDR2: SGHNT and YYREEE (reference sequence). CDR3 size: 17 residues. CDR3: CASSFRKAGTSTDTQYF. The CDR3 DNA is TGTGCCAGCAGCTTTCGGAAGGCGGGTACTAGCACAGATACGCAGTATTTT.

V gene TRBV28 combines with J gene TRBJ2-1; the D gene is possibly TRBD1 (6 bases). The CDR3 sequence is 13 residues long. Per the germline V gene, CDR1 is MDHEN and CDR2 is SYDVKM. V gave up 7 bases and J gave up 5 bases, with 12 bases separating them. This CDR3 reads CASTRGVNNEQFF. CDR3 DNA sequence: TGTGCCAGCACCAGGGGAGTTAACAATGAGCAGTTCTTC.

This clonotype was observed many times. V gene TRBV18 combines with J gene TRBJ2-5; D perhaps matches TRBD2 (5 bases). This CDR3 is built from 12 residues. The V gene's germline CDR1 is KGHSH and CDR2 LQKENI. Deletions cut 8 bases from V and 5 bases from J, with 12 bases between. In DNA form, the CDR3 reads TGTGCCAGCAGCCCCCCGGGGGAGACCCAGTACTTC. Protein product: CASSPPGETQYF.